This entry is about one T cell receptor (beta chain). TCRdb analysed the 5' RACE reads with MiXCR anew, one entry per CDR3 protein. Among 200,000 to 300,000 distinct CDR3 sequences listed, roughly a third were seen once. This sample was taken from a study of CD8 T cells in ankylosing spondylitis. V was cut by 0 bases and J by 0 bases, with 10 bases left in between. Germline V gene data show CDR1 as SGHVS and CDR2 as FNYEAQ. The CDR3 consists of 16 residues. This TCR derives from a male donor with ankylosing spondylitis or in good health (not recorded which). The sequencing sample was made of blood, either unsorted or a sorted T cell fraction (not recorded which). The rearrangement joins TRBV7-6 to TRBJ2-3, with D uncertain. In DNA, the CDR3 is TGTGCCAGCAGCTTAGCGTGGATCGCTAGCACAGATACGCAGTATTTT. Translating it yields CASSLAWIASTDTQYF. The entire variable domain, with the rest obtained from reference TRBV7-6 and TRBJ2-3, is as follows: GAGVSQSPRYKVTKRGQDVALRCDPISGHVSLYWYRQALGQGPEFLTYFNYEAQQDKSGLPNDRFSAERPEGSISTLTIQRTEQRDSAMYRCASSLAWIASTDTQYFGPGTRLTVL.